The T cell receptor beta chain under discussion was sequenced for a study of cytomegalovirus exposure and HLA in healthy donors. Whole-study results and caveats: Donors belonging to an Asian-associated ancestry cluster reportedly showed fewer N-insertions in productive TCRs than the roughly 670-donor mean, according to what a later analysis found. Later work associated roughly 15,000 TCR beta sequences with HLA alleles at 0.05 false discovery rate.

PCR primers comprised 60 Vbeta and 13 Jbeta primers. TCRdb's copy holds only in-frame clones and misses some; the assay was immunoSEQ multiplex PCR. The sample has about 100,000 clones; around 80% are singletons. Details on this clone: Its antigen is unidentified.

Trimming shortened V by 1 base and J by 11 bases, and 17 bases separated the two germline ends. The CDR3 totals 14 residues. Germline CDR1 reads SEHNR; CDR2 reads FQNEAQ (reference sequence). J is TRBJ1-1 and V is TRBV7-9; the D gene is possibly TRBD1 (5 bases). Sequenced sample: PBMCs. This receptor was obtained from a woman aged 40 to 55 in good health and CMV-seronegative. Written as DNA, the CDR3 is TGTGCCAGCAGCTTAGGGTCTGGGGGGTCCGGGGCTTTCTTT. Translated: CASSLGSGGSGAFF.